This T cell receptor (beta chain) was recovered during a study of shared T cell receptors in the human thymus (dated by TCRdb to the early 2020s). Regarding the research as a whole: The study examined how self-reactive, shared T-cell receptor alpha chains are generated in the human thymus.

Its CDR3 holds 12 amino acids, cysteine through phenylalanine. The CDR3 DNA has 36 bases and is translated from base 1. Clipping removes 10 bases from V and 4 bases from J, with 5 as the unmatched junction base count. For CDR1 and CDR2, the germline V gene lists SGHVS and FQNEAQ. Remarks on this clone: No antigen is known for it. Per-nucleotide qualities are absent, and no much larger clonotype sits a single base away.

To prepare the library, the immunoSEQ multiplex PCR assay was applied. The table comes from immuneACCESS by way of TCRdb, which keeps in-frame sequences with V and J called. Part of the clones is missing from these tables; in studies checked, under half for an unresolved V gene and the rest for unknown reasons. This sample is represented by approximately 580,000 clones; around 78% of them were singletons. The biggest ten clones account for around 0.012% of the sample. The sample was also linked to a second study, of human thymus T cells. The second paper further reports: Donors were immunologically healthy infants undergoing open corrective cardiac surgery for congenital heart defects in Finland. Thymus tissue was collected as surgical resects that were removed during corrective cardiac surgery. Usage of V and J gene segments appeared to be biased in both the thymic and the peripheral blood repertoires. According to the related research, thymic TCR repertoires were highly overlapping among unrelated individuals. The study described the TCR alpha and beta repertoires in under ten infant thymus samples and a few matching peripheral blood samples. The infant donors were about 6 to 244 days old, and the cohort included about 6 males and two females. Thymocytes were freed from the tissue by mechanical means and kept at -70 degrees C as pellets of roughly 8.5-31 million cells. A QIAsymphony instrument was used to extract genomic DNA from frozen cell pellets. The immunoSEQ multiplex PCR assay was used to amplify the TCRB and TCRAD loci from a standardized quantity of quality-controlled genomic DNA. The V(D)J region was spanned by amplicons of a length sufficient to cover the CDR3 and to identify V and J genes. Amplicon sequencing was performed on an Illumina platform through the commercial immunoSEQ service. Primer bias and sequencing errors were corrected using previously described methods, and TCRAD and TCRB definitions followed the IMGT database. Repertoires were analysed with immunoSEQ Analyzer 3.0 and VDJTools, covering basic statistics, V/J segment usage, diversity estimates, rarefaction and pairwise overlap. To estimate diversity, the Chao1, ChaoE, Efron-Thisted, Shannon and inverse Simpson indices were applied, and diversity was also estimated on datasets down-sampled to the smallest sample. Repertoire overlap used strict matching of CDR3 nucleotide sequence, V gene and J gene, with Jaccard-based multidimensional scaling clustering. On average, approximately 860,000 unique TCRB clonotypes were obtained from thymus samples, compared with 75,000 to 90,000 from blood samples.

The V gene is TRBV7-8 and the J gene is TRBJ2-7; 9 nucleotides in the junction match TRBD1. The sequence was obtained from a boy in the first two years of life with a congenital heart defect. Donor details come from another sample of the same person, matched by shared clones. Sample: thymocytes. The CDR3 amino acid sequence is: CATGQGTYEQYF. Read as DNA, the sequence is TGTGCCACCGGACAGGGGACATACGAGCAGTACTTC.